This T cell receptor (beta chain) was obtained from a study of persistence of HIV-infected CD4 T cells. At the level of the study: Multiple blood draws of up to about 180 mL, except a couple of donors with single leukapheresis. Study outcomes and limitations: Proviral oligoclonality tracked with TCR oligoclonality within the same sorted cells.

This was the immunoSEQ version 4 assay in survey mode. Data came from immunoSEQ multiplex PCR; TCRdb stores just in-frame clones and leaves some out. In the table there are 64,000 or so clones, 70% to 75% of which are singletons. About this clone: The antigen is not known.

Overlapping HIV-1 Gag 15-mer peptides at around 1 ug per peptide per mL were used. CD40L-negative CD69-negative CD45RO-high memory CD4+ T cells were sorted as populations depleted of antigen-responding cells. From germline, CDR1 is SGHNT and CDR2 YYREEE (reference sequence). CDR3 size: 13 residues. Trimming stripped 4 bases from V and 3 bases from J, with 7 bases between. The source of this sequence is an adult man with HIV who was CMV-seropositive. V gene TRBV5-4 combines with J gene TRBJ1-4; D not certain. The sample in question was CD4+ T cells sorted from PBMCs after roughly 18-hour stimulation, obtained from a patient who received antiretroviral therapy. In DNA form, the CDR3 reads TGTGCCAGCAGCCCGGACCCTAATGAAAAACTGTTTTTT. It yields the protein CASSPDPNEKLFF.